The 9 T cell receptor beta chains presented below share a single source sample, sequenced in a study of beta chain features in type 1 diabetes. Regarding the study as a whole: People with Type 1 diabetes carried modestly yet significantly shorter TCRB CDR3s in all four CD4+ subsets.

No antigens are known for them. Every bit of the isolated RNA underwent reverse transcription, so sequencing read expressed TCRB transcripts. Using immunoSEQ multiplex PCR, the repertoire was profiled, and TCRdb retains in-frame clones only, with some absent. The table shows approximately 150,000 clones, with about 63% occurring only once. Input material: naive CD4+ T cells from blood. These receptors originate from a young man with type 1 diabetes.

This chain links TRBV2 with TRBJ2-4; TRBD1 aligns across 7 bases. V shed 6 bases and J 7 bases; nucleotides not matched to a gene: 6. The germline V gene encodes CDR1 SNHLY and CDR2 FYNNEI. The CDR3 is 13 residues long. The CDR3 sequence is CASRQGPGNIQYF. CDR3 bases: TGTGCCAGCAGACAGGGGCCTGGGAACATTCAGTACTTC.

The V and J genes are TRBV9 and TRBJ2-5, with 8 bases matching TRBD1. The V and J ends lost 4 bases and 2 bases, in that order; junction bases with no gene match: 7. Germline loops: CDR1 SGDLS, CDR2 YYNGEE. The CDR3 length is 15 residues. The CDR3 DNA is TGTGCCAGCAGCCCGAGGGGACAGGTTCAAGAGACCCAGTACTTC. This sequence encodes CASSPRGQVQETQYF.

The J gene is TRBJ1-1, the V gene TRBV30, with D maybe TRBD1 (5 bases). Trimming took 3 bases from V and 1 from J, leaving 9 bases between them. CDR1 GTSNPN and CDR2 SVGIG come from the germline V gene (reference sequence). The CDR3 runs to 13 residues. The CDR3 is CAWSYGQNTEAFF. Here the CDR3 DNA reads TGTGCCTGGAGCTATGGACAGAACACTGAAGCTTTCTTT.

This chain uses TRBV5-1 with TRBJ2-5, with 7 positions matching TRBD1. With 4 bases clipped from V and 0 bases from J, the junction kept 3 bases outside the gene matches. CDR1 SGHRS and CDR2 YFSETQ come from the germline V gene. This CDR3 has 14 residues. This chain's CDR3 is CASSRTGDQETQYF. The CDR3 DNA reads TGCGCCAGCAGCCGCACAGGGGACCAAGAGACCCAGTACTTC.

This rearrangement joins TRBV28 to TRBJ1-6; D gene unclear. The CDR3 spans 11 residues. CDR1 MDHEN and CDR2 SYDVKM come from the germline V gene. V shed 8 bases and J shed 10 bases, with 9 bases lying between them. CDR3 residues: CASGVGSPLHF. CDR3 bases: TGTGCCAGCGGGGTAGGGTCACCCCTCCACTTT.

This clone was detected only a few times. V and J are TRBV5-6 and TRBJ1-2; 7 bases agree with TRBD1. The V gene end was trimmed by 0 bases and the J gene end by 8 bases; junction bases not matched to a gene: 7. The CDR3 contains 14 residues. Per the germline V gene, CDR1 is SGHDT and CDR2 is YYEEEE. CDR3 residues: CASSLETGSGGYTF. CDR3 DNA: TGTGCCAGCAGCTTGGAGACAGGGTCTGGAGGCTACACCTTC.

This clone appeared once. The V and J genes are TRBV5-6 and TRBJ2-1; D remains ambiguous. Trimming stripped 4 bases from V and 6 bases from J, with 8 bases between. This CDR3 region has 12 residues. Germline-derived CDR1 and CDR2 are SGHDT and YYEEEE. The CDR3 is CASSPGFNEQFF. The CDR3 bases are TGTGCCAGCAGCCCGGGTTTCAATGAGCAGTTCTTC. Filled out from reference TRBV5-6 and TRBJ2-1, the complete variable domain reads DAGVTQSPTHLIKTRGQQVTLRCSPKSGHDTVSWYQQALGQGPQFIFQYYEEEERQRGNFPDRFSGHQFPNYSSELNVNALLLGDSALYLCASSPGFNEQFFGPGTRLTVL.

This chain joins TRBV9 and TRBJ2-3; unclear D gene. Germline lookup yields CDR1 SGDLS and CDR2 YYNGEE. There are 13 residues in the CDR3. V lost 1 base and J 1 base, leaving 4 bases between the germline ends. The chain's CDR3 is CASSVQGTDTQYF. In DNA, the CDR3 is TGTGCCAGCAGCGTACAGGGCACAGATACGCAGTATTTT.

The chain employs TRBV7-9 and TRBJ1-3; D unresolved. This CDR3 is 14 amino acids long. Germline V gives CDR1 SEHNR, CDR2 FQNEAQ (reference sequence). Trimming removed 5 bases at V and 2 bases at J, with 10 bases between. This CDR3 is CASSRREAGNTIYF. The CDR3 DNA is TGTGCCAGCAGCCGCCGGGAAGCTGGAAACACCATATATTTT.